The clone carrying this T cell receptor (beta chain) was counted many times. No antigen is known for it. The CDR3 length is 14 residues. V was pared by 5 bases and J by 3 bases, with 13 bases between. Germline V gene data show CDR1 as MNHEY and CDR2 as SVGAGI. The data were taken from a study of naive and memory T cell subsets. Ligated cDNA underwent four rounds of PCR with nested alpha and beta constant region primers and SP2. TCRdb analysed the UMI-ligation and nested PCR reads with MiXCR anew, one entry per CDR3 protein. The table shows 40,000 or so distinct CDR3 sequences, with 8% to 13% occurring only once. The treatment was: skin biopsy from PPD injection site in Mantoux-positive individual. The library had UMIs added by 3' ligation of an oligonucleotide to TCR cDNA. Whole-study results and caveats: Far more TCRs reportedly came from tuberculin skin test site biopsies.

V usage is TRBV6-5 and J usage is TRBJ2-5; D might be TRBD2 (6 bases). Sample: skin, taken from a tuberculin skin test site. The clonotype comes from an adult in good health. The CDR3 loop reads CASSRSTGEETQYF. CDR3 DNA: TGTGCCAGCAGTCGCAGTACGGGGGAAGAGACCCAGTACTTC.